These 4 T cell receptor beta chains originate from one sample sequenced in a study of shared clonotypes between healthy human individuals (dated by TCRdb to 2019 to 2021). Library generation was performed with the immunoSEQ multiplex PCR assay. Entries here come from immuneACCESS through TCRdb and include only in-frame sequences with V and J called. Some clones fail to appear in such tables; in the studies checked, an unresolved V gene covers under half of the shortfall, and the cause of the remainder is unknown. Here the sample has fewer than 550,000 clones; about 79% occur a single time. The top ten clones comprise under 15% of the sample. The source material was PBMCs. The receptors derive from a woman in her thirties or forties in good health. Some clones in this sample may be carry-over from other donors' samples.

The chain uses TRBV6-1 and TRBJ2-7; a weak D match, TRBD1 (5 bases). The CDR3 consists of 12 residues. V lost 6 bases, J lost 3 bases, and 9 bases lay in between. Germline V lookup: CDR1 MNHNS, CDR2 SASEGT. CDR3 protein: CASRDTIYEQYF. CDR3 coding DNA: TGTGCCAGCAGGGACACTATCTACGAGCAGTACTTC.

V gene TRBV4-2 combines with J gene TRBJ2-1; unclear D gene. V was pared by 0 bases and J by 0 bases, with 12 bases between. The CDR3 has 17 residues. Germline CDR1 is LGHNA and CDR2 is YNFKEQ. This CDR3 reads CASSQERIRSSYNEQFF. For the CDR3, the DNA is TGTGCCAGCAGCCAAGAGCGAATAAGAAGCTCCTACAATGAGCAGTTCTTC.

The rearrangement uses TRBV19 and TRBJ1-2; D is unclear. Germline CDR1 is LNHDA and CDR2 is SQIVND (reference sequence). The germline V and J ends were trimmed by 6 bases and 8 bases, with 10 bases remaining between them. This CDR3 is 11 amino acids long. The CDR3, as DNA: TGTGCCAGTAGGTCGAAATCCGGCTACACCTTC. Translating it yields CASRSKSGYTF.

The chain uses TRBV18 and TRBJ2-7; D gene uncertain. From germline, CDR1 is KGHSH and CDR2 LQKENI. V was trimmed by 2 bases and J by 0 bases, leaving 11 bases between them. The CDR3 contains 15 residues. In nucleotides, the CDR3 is TGTGCCAGCTCACCAGTCCAACGGACCTCCTACGAGCAGTACTTC. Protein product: CASSPVQRTSYEQYF.